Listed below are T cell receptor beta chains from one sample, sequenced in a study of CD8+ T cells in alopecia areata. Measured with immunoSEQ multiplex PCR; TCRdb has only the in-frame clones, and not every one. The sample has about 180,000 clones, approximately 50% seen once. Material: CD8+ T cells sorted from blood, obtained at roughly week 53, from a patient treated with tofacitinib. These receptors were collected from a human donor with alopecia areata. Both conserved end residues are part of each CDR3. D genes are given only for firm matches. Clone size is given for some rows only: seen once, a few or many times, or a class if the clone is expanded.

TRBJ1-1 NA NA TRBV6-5 CASSTGLDTEAFF TGTGCCAGCAGCACAGGGTTGGACACTGAAGCTTTCTTT
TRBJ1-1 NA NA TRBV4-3 CASSAAGWTNTEAFF TGCGCCAGCAGCGCCGCAGGGTGGACGAACACTGAAGCTTTCTTT
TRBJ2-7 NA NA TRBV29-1 CSVGYRGSYEQYF TGCAGCGTTGGCTACCGAGGGAGCTACGAGCAGTACTTC
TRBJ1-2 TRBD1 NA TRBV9 CASSSGTGSYGYTF TGTGCCAGCAGCTCGGGGACAGGGAGCTATGGCTACACCTTC
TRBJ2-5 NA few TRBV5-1 CASSLVETQYF TGCGCCAGCAGCTTGGTAGAGACCCAGTACTTC
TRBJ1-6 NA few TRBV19 CASSIWQGNSPLHF TGTGCCAGTAGTATCTGGCAGGGGAATTCACCCCTCCACTTT
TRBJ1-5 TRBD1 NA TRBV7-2 CASSTQGGYSNQPQHF TGTGCCAGCAGCACCCAGGGGGGCTATAGCAATCAGCCCCAGCATTTT
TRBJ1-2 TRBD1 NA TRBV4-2 CASSHLRDRGNYGYTF TGTGCCAGCAGCCACCTCCGGGACAGGGGAAACTATGGCTACACCTTC
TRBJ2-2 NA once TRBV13 CASSSGQLNTGELFF TGTGCCAGCAGCTCGGGACAATTGAACACCGGGGAGCTGTTTTTT
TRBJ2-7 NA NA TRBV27 CASSLRGLDEQYF TGTGCCAGCAGTCTCCGGGGGCTCGACGAGCAGTACTTC
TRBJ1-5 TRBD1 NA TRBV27 CASSPDRGGNQPQHF TGTGCCAGCAGCCCGGACAGGGGCGGCAATCAGCCCCAGCATTTT
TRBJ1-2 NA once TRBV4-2 CASSQDGAVYGYTF TGTGCCAGCAGCCAAGATGGGGCGGTCTATGGCTACACCTTC
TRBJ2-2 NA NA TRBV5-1 CASSSGTPGELFF TGCGCCAGCAGTTCCGGGACACCCGGGGAGCTGTTTTTT
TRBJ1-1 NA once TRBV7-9 CASSTQPGHSEAFF TGTGCCAGCAGCACGCAACCGGGACATTCCGAAGCTTTCTTT
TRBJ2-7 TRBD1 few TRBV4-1 CASSRDRALEQYF TGCGCCAGCAGCCGGGACAGGGCCCTCGAGCAGTACTTC
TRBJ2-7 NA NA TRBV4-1 CASSQVAGLGEQYF TGCGCCAGCAGCCAAGTGGCAGGGCTCGGCGAGCAGTACTTC
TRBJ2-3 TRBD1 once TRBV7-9 CASSSTGGETDTQYF TGTGCCAGCAGCTCAACAGGGGGCGAGACAGATACGCAGTATTTT
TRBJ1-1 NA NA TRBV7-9 CASSLSGATEAFF TGTGCCAGCAGCTTAAGTGGAGCCACTGAAGCTTTCTTT
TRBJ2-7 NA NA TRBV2 CASQLTALLREQYF TGTGCCAGCCAACTGACAGCACTCCTACGAGAGCAGTACTTC
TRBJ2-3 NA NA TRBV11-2 CASSSQTTDTDTQYF TGTGCCAGCAGCTCCCAGACTACCGACACAGATACGCAGTATTTT
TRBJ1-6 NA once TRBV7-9 CASSPAGSRSVSPLHF TGTGCCAGCAGCCCCGCAGGGTCTCGTTCGGTTTCACCCCTCCACTTT
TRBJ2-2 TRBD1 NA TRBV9 CASSPWLGGIAGELFF TGTGCCAGCAGCCCCTGGTTAGGGGGCATAGCCGGGGAGCTGTTTTTT
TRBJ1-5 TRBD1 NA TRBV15 CATSRPPPGGNQPQHF TGTGCCACCAGCAGACCTCCCCCAGGGGGAAATCAGCCCCAGCATTTT
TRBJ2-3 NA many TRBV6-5 CASSYGGESDTQYF TGTGCCAGCAGTTACGGAGGGGAGTCGGATACGCAGTATTTT
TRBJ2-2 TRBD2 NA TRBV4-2 CASSQVRGNTGELFF TGTGCCAGCAGCCAAGTGCGGGGGAATACCGGGGAGCTGTTTTTT
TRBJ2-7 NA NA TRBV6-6 CASTPRVVPYEQYF TGTGCCAGCACCCCCCGGGTTGTGCCCTACGAGCAGTACTTC
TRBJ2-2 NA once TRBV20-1 CSAWGGGELFF TGCAGTGCGTGGGGAGGCGGGGAGCTGTTTTTT
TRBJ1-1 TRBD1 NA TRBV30 CAWNDGQGPTEAFF TGTGCCTGGAACGATGGACAGGGGCCCACTGAAGCTTTCTTT
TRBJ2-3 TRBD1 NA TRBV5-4 CASSPGTEVTDTQYF TGTGCCAGCAGCCCTGGGACAGAGGTCACAGATACGCAGTATTTT
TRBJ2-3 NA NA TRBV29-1 CSVVGDASSTDTQYF TGCAGCGTTGTCGGGGACGCCTCTAGCACAGATACGCAGTATTTT
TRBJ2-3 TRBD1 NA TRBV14 CASSQETGVTDTQYF TGTGCCAGCAGCCAAGAGACAGGGGTCACAGATACGCAGTATTTT
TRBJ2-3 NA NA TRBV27 CASSFSPRADTQYF TGTGCCAGCAGTTTTTCGCCTCGCGCAGATACGCAGTATTTT
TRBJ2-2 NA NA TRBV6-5 CASSYEVLNTGELLF TGTGCCAGCAGTTACGAGGTTCTCAACACCGGGGAGCTGCTTTTT
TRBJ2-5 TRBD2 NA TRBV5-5 CASSRLAGNQETQYF TGTGCCAGCAGCCGACTAGCGGGGAACCAAGAGACCCAGTACTTC
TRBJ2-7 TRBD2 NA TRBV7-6 CASSVGEGEVNYEQYF TGTGCCAGCAGCGTTGGGGAGGGAGAAGTCAACTACGAGCAGTACTTC
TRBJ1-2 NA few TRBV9 CASSPDSGVGYTF TGTGCCAGCAGCCCGGACTCCGGAGTCGGCTACACCTTC
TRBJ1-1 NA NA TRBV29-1 CSVEDTVSEAFF TGCAGCGTTGAAGACACAGTATCTGAAGCTTTCTTT
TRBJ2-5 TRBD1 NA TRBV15 CATSREGGRAQYF TGTGCCACCAGCAGAGAAGGGGGCAGGGCCCAGTACTTC
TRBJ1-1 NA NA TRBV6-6 CASSYDLGLNTEAFF TGTGCCAGCAGTTACGATCTGGGGCTGAACACTGAAGCTTTCTTT
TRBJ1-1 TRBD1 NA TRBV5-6 CASISGQAVTEAFF TGTGCCAGCATCAGCGGACAGGCGGTCACTGAAGCTTTCTTT
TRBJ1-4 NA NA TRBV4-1 CASSQVGTNEKLFF TGCGCCAGCAGCCAAGTGGGGACTAATGAAAAACTGTTTTTT
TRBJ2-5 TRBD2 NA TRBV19 CASSPNGLVGETQYF TGTGCCAGTAGCCCGAATGGACTAGTCGGGGAGACCCAGTACTTC
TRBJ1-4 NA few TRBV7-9 CASSPDGTVRGKLFF TGTGCCAGCAGCCCGGATGGCACGGTTCGGGGAAAACTGTTTTTT
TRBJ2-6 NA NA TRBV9 CASSIRGGSGANVLTF TGTGCCAGCAGCATCCGTGGGGGCTCTGGGGCCAACGTCCTGACTTTC
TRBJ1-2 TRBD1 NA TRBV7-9 CASSPGQGYGYTF TGTGCCAGCAGCCCCGGACAGGGCTATGGCTACACCTTC
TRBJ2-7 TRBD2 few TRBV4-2 CASSPRGGTSYEQYF TGTGCCAGCAGCCCCAGAGGTGGGACTAGCTACGAGCAGTACTTC
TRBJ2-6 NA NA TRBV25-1 CASSGFRRPVSGANVLTF TGTGCCAGCAGTGGTTTCCGACGGCCAGTCTCTGGGGCCAACGTCCTGACTTTC
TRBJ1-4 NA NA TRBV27 CASSLGGTNEKLFF TGTGCCAGCAGTTTGGGAGGGACTAATGAAAAACTGTTTTTT
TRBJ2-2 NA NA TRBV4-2 CASSQGFWDLTGELFF TGTGCCAGCAGCCAAGGTTTTTGGGATCTCACCGGGGAGCTGTTTTTT
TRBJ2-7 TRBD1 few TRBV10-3 CAISKPDRGNEQYF TGTGCCATCAGTAAACCGGACAGGGGGAACGAGCAGTACTTC